The rows below give T cell receptor beta chains drawn from one sample of a study of blood T cell repertoires in COVID-19. Repertoires were generated with immunoSEQ multiplex PCR, while TCRdb's copy carries only in-frame clones and drops some. The sample holds 250,000 to 300,000 clones, around 90% seen once. Input material: peripheral blood. The receptors stem from a woman aged 50 to 60 who had recovered from COVID-19. The CDR3 runs from the conserved cysteine through the conserved F or W. The order of the fields is D gene, clone size, V gene, J gene, CDR3 length, CDR3 DNA, CDR3 protein. D genes are given only for firm matches. Clone size appears in some rows only: once, few, many, or a class for an expanded clone.

TRBD1	once	TRBV18	TRBJ1-1	14	TGTGCCAGCTCGCCCTTGGACAGGGAAGCTGAAGCTTTCTTT	CASSPLDREAEAFF
-	-	TRBV7-6	TRBJ2-3	16	TGTGCCAGCAGCTTAGCGACGCGGCTAAGCACAGATACGCAGTATTTT	CASSLATRLSTDTQYF
TRBD2	-	TRBV30	TRBJ2-1	13	TGTGCCTCGTTTAGCGGGGGGATCAATGAGCAGTTCTTC	CASFSGGINEQFF
-	-	TRBV30	TRBJ1-4	14	TGTGCCTGGAATCGAAGGGGCGTTAATGAAAAACTGTTTTTT	CAWNRRGVNEKLFF
TRBD1	-	TRBV29-1	TRBJ1-1	14	TGCAGCGTTGATATTACAGGGGCGAACACTGAAGCTTTCTTT	CSVDITGANTEAFF
-	-	TRBV6-5	TRBJ1-1	14	TGTGCCAGCAGTCAGGGGAGCGGGGACACTGAAGCTTTCTTT	CASSQGSGDTEAFF
-	few	TRBV6-5	TRBJ2-5	13	TGTGCCAGCAGTATATGGGCCGAAGAGACCCAGTACTTC	CASSIWAEETQYF
TRBD1	-	TRBV24-1	TRBJ2-7	15	TGTGCCACCAGTGATCCGCGACAGGGGGACGGCGAGCAGTACTTC	CATSDPRQGDGEQYF
TRBD1	-	TRBV5-1	TRBJ2-5	15	TGCGCCAGCAGCGATCTTCCAGGGGGTCAAGAGACCCAGTACTTC	CASSDLPGGQETQYF
-	-	TRBV6-5	TRBJ2-5	15	TGTGCCAGCGCGGCCCAAAGTGCCACCCAAGAGACCCAGTACTTC	CASAAQSATQETQYF
-	-	TRBV9	TRBJ1-1	15	TGTGCCAGCAGCGTAGGTCTCAGGTTGAACACTGAAGCTTTCTTT	CASSVGLRLNTEAFF
TRBD2	few	TRBV18	TRBJ2-3	17	TGTGCCAGCTCACGTAGCGGGGCCGCCAAGGGGACAGATACGCAGTATTTT	CASSRSGAAKGTDTQYF
TRBD1	-	TRBV5-1	TRBJ1-2	12	TGCGCCAGCAGCGACAGGGAATATGGCTACACCTTC	CASSDREYGYTF
TRBD1	-	TRBV6-5	TRBJ2-5	15	TGTGCCAGCAGTTACTACCTGACAGGGCTGGAGACCCAGTACTTC	CASSYYLTGLETQYF
-	-	TRBV5-1	TRBJ2-3	14	TGCGCCAGCAGCTTAGCCCAAAGCACAGATACGCAGTATTTT	CASSLAQSTDTQYF
TRBD1	-	TRBV7-9	TRBJ1-3	16	TGTGCCAGCAGCTTACTATTAGGACAGGGCGGAAACACCATATATTTT	CASSLLLGQGGNTIYF
-	once	TRBV7-9	TRBJ2-1	16	TGTGCCAGCAGCTTATTCTCCCAGGGGCCTTACAATGAGCAGTTCTTC	CASSLFSQGPYNEQFF
-	-	TRBV7-9	TRBJ2-1	12	TGTGCCAGCAGCTCCCAGGGGAATGAGCAGTTCTTC	CASSSQGNEQFF
TRBD1	-	TRBV7-9	TRBJ1-1	14	TGTGCCAGCAGCCTGATGGGGACAGGGAAAGAAGCTTTCTTT	CASSLMGTGKEAFF
TRBD1	-	TRBV28	TRBJ2-7	17	TGTGCCAGCAGTCGCGCCGATACCGGGACAGGGCAATACGAGCAGTACTTC	CASSRADTGTGQYEQYF
TRBD2	-	TRBV6-5	TRBJ2-5	15	TGTGCCAGCAGTTACTCGGGTAGCGGGGTGGAGACCCAGTACTTC	CASSYSGSGVETQYF
-	-	TRBV19	TRBJ1-5	14	TGTGCCAGTAGTTACAGGGATCGCAATCAGCCCCAGCATTTT	CASSYRDRNQPQHF
TRBD2	-	TRBV4-2	TRBJ2-2	15	TGTGCCAGCAGCCTCGGGACTAGCGGCACCGGGGAGCTGTTTTTT	CASSLGTSGTGELFF
-	-	TRBV3-1/TRBV3-2	TRBJ1-1	14	TGTGCCAGCAGCCAAGATTTGAGGAACACTGAAGCTTTCTTT	CASSQDLRNTEAFF
-	-	TRBV11-2	TRBJ2-2	14	TGTGCCAGCACCTCCTTTCGGGGGTCCGGGGAGCTGTTTTTT	CASTSFRGSGELFF
TRBD2	few	TRBV3-1/TRBV3-2	TRBJ2-5	14	TGTGCCAGCACGTTCGCGGGGGTGACGGAGACCCAGTACTTC	CASTFAGVTETQYF
-	-	TRBV5-1	TRBJ2-3	16	TGCGCCAGCAGCTTCGGTGCCCGGGGGACGGGTGATACGCAGTATTTT	CASSFGARGTGDTQYF
-	-	TRBV5-1	TRBJ1-1	12	TGCGCCAGCAGCTCACAGGGAATTGAAGCTTTCTTT	CASSSQGIEAFF
TRBD1	-	TRBV28	TRBJ1-2	16	TGTGCCAGCAGTTTAAGGCCCCAGGGGGCGTATTATGGCTACACCTTC	CASSLRPQGAYYGYTF
TRBD1	-	TRBV28	TRBJ2-6	16	TGTGCCAGCAGTTTACAGGGGGCGTATGGGGCCAACGTCCTGACTTTC	CASSLQGAYGANVLTF
-	-	TRBV15	TRBJ2-7	15	TGTGCCACCAGCAGAGGCGGACAGCTCTCCTACGAGCAGTACTTC	CATSRGGQLSYEQYF
-	-	TRBV2	TRBJ2-1	14	TGTGCCAGCAGTGAAAAACAGCCTTTGAATGAGCAGTTCTTC	CASSEKQPLNEQFF
TRBD2	-	TRBV19	TRBJ2-1	16	TGTGCCAGTAGTATGGGACTAGCGGGGACCTACAATGAGCAGTTCTTC	CASSMGLAGTYNEQFF
TRBD2	-	TRBV14	TRBJ2-7	17	TGTGCCAGCAGCCAAGTGGGAGCGGGACTGGGGGACCACGAGCAGTACTTC	CASSQVGAGLGDHEQYF
TRBD1	-	TRBV18	TRBJ1-4	15	TGTGCCAGCTCACCAACCGGGACAGGGAATGAAAAACTGTTTTTT	CASSPTGTGNEKLFF
TRBD2	-	TRBV19	TRBJ2-5	16	TGTGCCAGTAGTATCCTACTAGCGGGGGGGAAAGAGACCCAGTACTTC	CASSILLAGGKETQYF
-	-	TRBV7-2	TRBJ1-5	16	TGTGCCAGCAGCTTTACTGGGCCAGGGAACAATCAGCCCCAGCATTTT	CASSFTGPGNNQPQHF
TRBD1	-	TRBV7-3	TRBJ1-1	13	TGTGCCTCGGCGGGACAGATGAACACTGAAGCTTTCTTT	CASAGQMNTEAFF
TRBD1	-	TRBV10-3	TRBJ1-1	16	TGTGCCATCAGTGAAGGCCTGACAGGGTACATCGCTGAAGCTTTCTTT	CAISEGLTGYIAEAFF
TRBD1	-	TRBV12-5	TRBJ1-1	13	TGTGCTAGTGGTAATACAGGGGACACTGAAGCTTTCTTT	CASGNTGDTEAFF
-	-	TRBV9	TRBJ2-3	15	TGTGCCAGCAGCGGGATTAGCGGCAACACAGATACGCAGTATTTT	CASSGISGNTDTQYF
-	-	TRBV11-2	TRBJ1-2	17	TGTGCCAGCAGCTTAATGATGGCGGGCCTCTCTAACTATGGCTACACCTTC	CASSLMMAGLSNYGYTF
-	once	TRBV7-9	TRBJ1-5	14	TGTGCCAGCAGCCCTCTCGGGGAGGATCAGCCCCAGCATTTT	CASSPLGEDQPQHF
TRBD2	-	TRBV5-1	TRBJ2-2	14	TGCGCCAGCAGCTCAAGCGGGATTACCGGGGAGCTGTTTTTT	CASSSSGITGELFF
TRBD2	-	TRBV9	TRBJ2-2	18	TGTGCCAGCAGCGTAGCTACGGGGGGTCGGCCGAACACCGGGGAGCTGTTTTTT	CASSVATGGRPNTGELFF
TRBD1	-	TRBV5-1	TRBJ1-1	12	TGCGCCAGCAGCCATGGACAGGGTTCCGCTTTCTTT	CASSHGQGSAFF
-	-	TRBV7-9	TRBJ1-3	15	TGTGCCAGCAGCCCCGAGGGAAGCTCTGGAAACACCATATATTTT	CASSPEGSSGNTIYF
-	-	TRBV12-5	TRBJ1-1	15	TGTGCTAGTGGTTCGCCCGGGACAAGGGGGACTGAAGCTTTCTTT	CASGSPGTRGTEAFF
TRBD1	-	TRBV10-3	TRBJ1-1	12	TGTGCCATCAAGGAACAGGGGTCGGTAGCTTTCTTT	CAIKEQGSVAFF
-	-	TRBV2	TRBJ1-5	16	TGTGCCAGCAGTTGGACAAGCACTTATAGCAATCAGCCCCAGCATTTT	CASSWTSTYSNQPQHF